The 10 T cell receptor beta chains listed next were all sequenced from one sample in a study of shared T cell receptors in the human thymus. Profiled with immunoSEQ multiplex PCR; TCRdb holds only in-frame clones, not every one. The data hold around 340,000 clones, with approximately 95% observed a single time. Material: thymocytes. Receptors originate from a human donor.

CDR3 protein: CASRPETIRPYEQYF. The DNA for the CDR3 is TGTGCCAGCAGACCAGAGACTATCCGCCCCTACGAGCAGTACTTC. This chain connects TRBV27 to TRBJ2-7, with D possibly TRBD2 on 5 matching bases. Germline V gives CDR1 MNHEY, CDR2 SMNVEV (reference sequence). Trimming shortened V by 6 bases and J by 2 bases, and 17 bases separated the two germline ends. CDR3 size: 15 residues.

This chain links TRBV7-9 with TRBJ2-3; D not certain. Per germline, CDR1 SEHNR and CDR2 FQNEAQ (reference sequence). The V end was cut by 5 bases, the J end by 6 bases, with 15 bases between. CDR3 size: 14 residues. CDR3 in amino acids: CASSQFWRTDTQYF. The CDR3 region has the DNA TGTGCCAGCAGCCAATTCTGGAGAACGGATACGCAGTATTTT.

The rearrangement uses TRBV14 and TRBJ1-1, with D perhaps matching TRBD1 (6 bases). The germline gives CDR1 SGHDN, CDR2 FVKESK. This CDR3 is 14 amino acids long. The V gene lost 4 bases and the J gene lost 11 bases, with 20 bases spanning the gap. Written as DNA, the CDR3 is TGTGCCAGCAGCCCCCGACTTAACAGGGACCCGGCTTTCTTT. Translating gives CASSPRLNRDPAFF.

This chain links TRBV5-6 with TRBJ2-1, with D perhaps matching TRBD1 or TRBD2 (5 bases each). Trimming left V 5 bases short and J 9 bases short, with 21 bases between. Germline CDR1 SGHDT, CDR2 YYEEEE. The CDR3 runs to 15 residues. CDR3 region: CASRNDPGPSFEQFF. The CDR3 DNA follows: TGTGCCAGCAGGAACGATCCGGGACCCAGCTTTGAGCAGTTCTTC.

The rearrangement links TRBV19 to TRBJ2-3, with D perhaps TRBD1 (6 bases). CDR1 is LNHDA and CDR2 is SQIVND in the germline V gene (reference sequence). The CDR3 has 16 amino acids. V was shortened by 5 bases and J by 2 bases, with 17 bases between the two germline ends. CDR3 bases: TGTGCCAGTAGTCCTACTTGGGGGCGGAACACAGATACGCAGTATTTT. It encodes CASSPTWGRNTDTQYF. The full variable domain, with the rest looked up from reference TRBV19 and TRBJ2-3, is DGGITQSPKYLFRKEGQNVTLSCEQNLNHDAMYWYRQDPGQGLRLIYYSQIVNDFQKGDIAEGYSVSREKKESFPLTVTSAQKNPTAFYLCASSPTWGRNTDTQYFGPGTRLTVL.

The chain has TRBV5-1 and TRBJ1-2, with 8 bases matching TRBD1. CDR1 SGHRS and CDR2 YFSETQ come from the germline V gene. The V segment lost 0 bases and the J segment 6 bases; nucleotides outside the gene matches: 1. CDR3 length equals 13 residues. The CDR3 DNA is TGCGCCAGCAGCTTGGACAGGGGGAATGGCTACACCTTC. It encodes CASSLDRGNGYTF.

The V call is TRBV18, the J call TRBJ2-3, with 11 bases identical to TRBD2. The germline CDR1 and CDR2 sequences are KGHSH and LQKENI. The CDR3 contains 23 residues. The junction had 24 bases not matched to a gene; V was cut back by 2 bases and J by 2 bases. CDR3 sequence reads: CASSPGEFSAELAGVGTTDTQYF. In DNA form, the CDR3 reads TGTGCCAGCTCACCAGGTGAGTTCTCGGCAGAACTAGCGGGAGTGGGGACCACAGATACGCAGTATTTT.

This chain uses TRBV7-9 with TRBJ2-5; D uncertain. Germline CDR1 and CDR2: SEHNR and FQNEAQ (reference sequence). The V end was cut by 5 bases, the J end by 5 bases, with 12 bases between. The CDR3 is made up of 13 amino acids. For the CDR3, the DNA is TGTGCCAGCAGCCGACCCACGCTGGAGACCCAGTACTTC. Its protein product is CASSRPTLETQYF.

The chain joins TRBV11-3 to TRBJ2-2; the match to TRBD2 covers 11 bases. J lost 3 bases, V lost 5 bases, and 5 bases had no gene match. This CDR3 is 16 amino acids long. The germline V gene encodes CDR1 SGHNT and CDR2 YENEEA. CDR3 region: CASSISGRDYTGELFF. The DNA for the CDR3 is TGTGCCAGCAGCATTAGCGGGAGGGACTACACCGGGGAGCTGTTTTTT.

This chain links TRBV6-6 with TRBJ2-5; D gene ambiguous. V shed 8 bases and J shed 3 bases, with 13 bases lying between them. The CDR3 extends over 13 amino acids. Germline assignment: CDR1 MNHNY and CDR2 SVGAGI (reference sequence). Here the CDR3 DNA reads TGTGCCAGCCGACCCAGTATCAAAGAGACCCAGTACTTC. Protein sequence: CASRPSIKETQYF.